A selection of T cell receptor beta chains follows, all from one sample in a study of T cells after posttransplantation cyclophosphamide. The protocol was immunoSEQ multiplex PCR, while the TCRdb copy is restricted to in-frame clones and leaves out a portion. The sample has some 10,000 clones, none seen only once; the top ten hold 26%. The specimen was PBMCs, collected after allogeneic stem cell transplant with posttransplant cyclophosphamide. The receptors originated from a female patient between 40 and 50 years old who received an allogeneic stem cell transplant from a related donor, was CMV-positive, and had no GVHD. Some of the T cells may derive from the graft donor. CDR3s include the opening cysteine and the closing phenylalanine or tryptophan. Each record gives: clone size, V gene, J gene, D gene, CDR3 protein, CDR3 DNA. D genes are given only for firm matches. Rows give clone size only sometimes, using once, few, many, or a class for an expanded clone.

many	TRBV5-1	TRBJ2-3	.	CASTPGAGQPSTDTQYF	TGCGCCAGCACTCCTGGGGCCGGACAGCCCAGCACAGATACGCAGTATTTT
many	TRBV6-1	TRBJ1-5	TRBD1	CASSGAEQGWQPQHF	TGTGCCAGCAGTGGGGCGGAACAGGGGTGGCAGCCCCAGCATTTT
many	TRBV28	TRBJ2-5	TRBD1	CASSLTGARQETQYF	TGTGCCAGCAGTTTAACAGGGGCTAGACAAGAGACCCAGTACTTC
many	TRBV6-5	TRBJ2-5	.	CASSPPKQETQYF	TGTGCCAGCAGTCCTCCTAAGCAAGAGACCCAGTACTTC
few	TRBV7-8	TRBJ2-3	TRBD2	CASIPRPRGLAGGRGTDTQYF	TGTGCCAGCATCCCACGCCCCCGGGGCCTAGCGGGGGGGCGGGGCACAGATACGCAGTATTTT
medium-sized	TRBV10-3	TRBJ1-1	.	CAISERVNTEAFF	TGTGCCATCAGTGAGCGGGTGAACACTGAAGCTTTCTTT
many	TRBV6-2/TRBV6-3	TRBJ2-5	.	CASRGSSLLETQYF	TGTGCCAGCAGGGGCTCCTCCCTTTTGGAGACCCAGTACTTC
many	TRBV12-3/TRBV12-4	TRBJ2-2	.	CATIGGWGNTGELFF	TGTGCCACCATCGGGGGTTGGGGGAACACCGGGGAGCTGTTTTTT
many	TRBV12-3/TRBV12-4	TRBJ2-7	.	CASSLRGGPSYEQYF	TGTGCCAGCAGTTTAAGGGGGGGTCCCTCCTACGAGCAGTACTTC
many	TRBV4-3	TRBJ1-2	.	CASSLNLGGYGYTF	TGCGCCAGCAGCCTCAATCTAGGGGGTTATGGCTACACCTTC
many	TRBV18	TRBJ1-1	.	CASSPGQRTEAFF	TGTGCCAGCTCACCTGGACAGAGGACTGAAGCTTTCTTT
many	TRBV4-1	TRBJ1-2	.	CASSPNQAGSYGYTF	TGCGCCAGCAGCCCTAACCAGGCAGGGTCGTATGGCTACACCTTC
many	TRBV13	TRBJ2-7	.	CASRKQGSYEQYF	TGTGCCAGCAGAAAACAGGGATCCTACGAGCAGTACTTC
many	TRBV12-3/TRBV12-4	TRBJ2-7	TRBD1	CASSPDRLYEQYF	TGTGCCAGCAGCCCGGACAGGCTATACGAGCAGTACTTC
many	TRBV12-3/TRBV12-4	TRBJ2-6	.	CASRPSGSGANVLTF	TGTGCCAGCAGGCCATCAGGATCTGGGGCCAACGTCCTGACTTTC
medium-sized	TRBV7-9	TRBJ2-1	TRBD1	CASGTGVVNEQFF	TGTGCCAGCGGCACAGGGGTAGTCAATGAGCAGTTCTTC
many	TRBV11-2	TRBJ1-1	.	CASRKTTGTTEAFF	TGTGCCAGCAGAAAAACTACAGGGACCACTGAAGCTTTCTTT
many	TRBV5-1	TRBJ2-7	.	CASSLVPGQFSYEQYF	TGCGCCAGCAGCTTGGTACCGGGACAATTCTCCTACGAGCAGTACTTC
many	TRBV19	TRBJ2-3	TRBD1	CASSMDRYTDTQYF	TGTGCCAGTAGTATGGACAGGTACACAGATACGCAGTATTTT
many	TRBV25-1	TRBJ2-1	TRBD1	CASSGPGGEQFF	TGTGCCAGCTCCGGCCCAGGGGGTGAGCAGTTCTTC
.	TRBV15	TRBJ2-5	TRBD1	CATSRGLQGALQETQYF	TGTGCCACCAGCAGGGGCCTACAGGGGGCCCTACAAGAGACCCAGTACTTC
many	TRBV19	TRBJ1-2	.	CASSLGSGYTF	TGTGCCAGTAGCCTCGGTTCTGGCTACACCTTC
many	TRBV14	TRBJ1-1	.	CASSQVETLEAYTEAFF	TGTGCCAGCAGCCAAGTAGAGACTCTCGAGGCGTACACTGAAGCTTTCTTT
many	TRBV5-1	TRBJ1-4	TRBD1	CASSLEGQGFEKLFF	TGCGCCAGCAGCTTGGAGGGACAGGGGTTTGAAAAACTGTTTTTT
few	TRBV6-2/TRBV6-3	TRBJ2-3	TRBD2	CASSLLLAGKSTASTDTQYF	TGTGCCAGCAGCCTACTTTTAGCGGGGAAGTCTACGGCTAGCACAGATACGCAGTATTTT
.	TRBV5-1	TRBJ2-3	TRBD2	CASSSGLAGGPGTQYF	TGCGCCAGCAGCTCGGGACTAGCGGGGGGGCCAGGAACGCAGTATTTT
many	TRBV10-3	TRBJ1-1	.	CAISVGEYTEAFF	TGTGCCATCAGTGTCGGGGAATACACTGAAGCTTTCTTT
many	TRBV5-1	TRBJ1-5	.	CASSVGGSNQPQHF	TGCGCCAGCAGCGTGGGGGGCAGCAATCAGCCCCAGCATTTT